This T cell receptor (beta chain) was sequenced in a study of patients and donors after allogeneic stem cell transplantation. MiXCR, applied by TCRdb to the RT-PCR reads, yields one record per CDR3 protein. The table lists about 160,000 distinct CDR3 sequences, 20% to 25% of them singletons. This clonotype has just a few counts. The receptor comes from a human donor who was either an allogeneic HSCT recipient or a stem cell or donor lymphocyte infusion donor (not recorded which). It is not recorded whose cells these are; they may come from a transplant donor. Sequenced sample: blood, either unsorted or a sorted T cell fraction (not recorded which).

The CDR3 sequence is CSARGGGSNQPQHF. The CDR3 nucleotides read TGCAGTGCTAGAGGTGGGGGAAGCAATCAGCCCCAGCATTTT. The chain recombines TRBV20-1 with TRBJ1-5; D perhaps matches TRBD1 (5 bases). The CDR3 totals 14 residues. Germline loops: CDR1 DFQATT, CDR2 SNEGSKA (reference sequence). V was trimmed by 1 base and J by 1 base, leaving 8 bases between them.